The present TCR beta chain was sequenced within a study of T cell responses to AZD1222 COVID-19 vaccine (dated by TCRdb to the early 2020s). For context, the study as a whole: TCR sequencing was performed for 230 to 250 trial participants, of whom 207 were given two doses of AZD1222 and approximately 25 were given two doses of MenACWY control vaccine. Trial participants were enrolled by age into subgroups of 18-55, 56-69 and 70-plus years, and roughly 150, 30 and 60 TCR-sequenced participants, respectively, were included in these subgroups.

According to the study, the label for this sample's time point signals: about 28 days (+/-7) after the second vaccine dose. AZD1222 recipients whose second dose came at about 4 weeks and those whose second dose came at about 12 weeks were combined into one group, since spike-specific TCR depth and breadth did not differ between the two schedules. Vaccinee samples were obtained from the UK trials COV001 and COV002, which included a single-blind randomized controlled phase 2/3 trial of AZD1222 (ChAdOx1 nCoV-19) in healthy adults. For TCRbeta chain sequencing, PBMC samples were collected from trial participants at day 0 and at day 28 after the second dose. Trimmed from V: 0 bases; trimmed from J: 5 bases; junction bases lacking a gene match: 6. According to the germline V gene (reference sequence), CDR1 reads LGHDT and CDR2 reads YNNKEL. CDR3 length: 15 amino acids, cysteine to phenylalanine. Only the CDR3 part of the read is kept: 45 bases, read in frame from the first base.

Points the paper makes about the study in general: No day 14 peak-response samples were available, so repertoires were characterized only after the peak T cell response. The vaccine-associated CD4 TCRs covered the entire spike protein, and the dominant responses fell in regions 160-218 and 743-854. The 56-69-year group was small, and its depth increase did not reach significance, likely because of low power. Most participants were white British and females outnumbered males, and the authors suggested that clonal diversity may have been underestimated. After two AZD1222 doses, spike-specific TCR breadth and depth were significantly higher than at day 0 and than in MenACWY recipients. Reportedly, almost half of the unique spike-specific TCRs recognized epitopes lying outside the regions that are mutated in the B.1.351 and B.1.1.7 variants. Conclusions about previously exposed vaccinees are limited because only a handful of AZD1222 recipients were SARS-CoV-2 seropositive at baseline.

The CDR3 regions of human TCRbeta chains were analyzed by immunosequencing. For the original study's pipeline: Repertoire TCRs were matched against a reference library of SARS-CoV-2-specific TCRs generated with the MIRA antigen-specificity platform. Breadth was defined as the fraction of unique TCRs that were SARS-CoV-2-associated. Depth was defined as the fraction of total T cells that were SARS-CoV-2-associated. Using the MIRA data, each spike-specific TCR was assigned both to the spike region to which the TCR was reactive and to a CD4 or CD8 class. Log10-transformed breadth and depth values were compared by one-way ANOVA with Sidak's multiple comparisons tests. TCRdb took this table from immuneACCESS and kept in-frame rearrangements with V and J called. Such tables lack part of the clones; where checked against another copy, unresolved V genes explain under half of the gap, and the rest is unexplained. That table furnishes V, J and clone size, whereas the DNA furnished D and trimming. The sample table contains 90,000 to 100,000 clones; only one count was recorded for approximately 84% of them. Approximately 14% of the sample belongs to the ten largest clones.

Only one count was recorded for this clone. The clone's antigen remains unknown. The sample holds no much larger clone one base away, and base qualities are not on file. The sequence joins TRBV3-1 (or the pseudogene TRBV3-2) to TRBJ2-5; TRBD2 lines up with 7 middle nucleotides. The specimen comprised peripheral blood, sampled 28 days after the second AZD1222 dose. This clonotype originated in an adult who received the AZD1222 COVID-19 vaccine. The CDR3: CASSQDRLGGETQYF. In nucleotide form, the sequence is TGTGCCAGCAGCCAAGACCGCCTGGGGGGGGAGACCCAGTACTTC.